A selection of T cell receptor beta chains follows, all from one sample in a study of cytomegalovirus exposure and HLA in healthy donors. Sequenced by immunoSEQ multiplex PCR; TCRdb stores in-frame clones only, minus some. The table shows over 150,000 clones, with around 80% occurring only once. Source material: PBMCs. These TCRs come from a woman in her fifties or sixties in good health and CMV-seropositive. CDR3s include the opening cysteine and the closing phenylalanine or tryptophan. The D gene is left open where the match is weak. Some rows have no size entry. The others give once, few or many, or a class for an expanded clone.

cdr3_length	clone_size	v_call	d_call	j_call	cdr3_aa	cdr3_nt
14	few	TRBV11-3	.	TRBJ2-3	CASSSGTGTDTQYF	TGTGCCAGCAGCTCCGGGACTGGCACAGATACGCAGTATTTT
16	.	TRBV6-5	.	TRBJ1-2	CASSSHPGAENYGYTF	TGTGCCAGCAGTTCACACCCAGGGGCGGAGAACTATGGCTACACCTTC
13	.	TRBV4-1	.	TRBJ2-2	CASASPGTGELFF	TGCGCCAGCGCCTCCCCAGGGACCGGGGAGCTGTTTTTT
15	.	TRBV4-2	.	TRBJ1-5	CASSQGPGGNQPQHF	TGTGCCAGCAGCCAAGGACCGGGTGGCAATCAGCCCCAGCATTTT
15	.	TRBV7-3	.	TRBJ2-3	CASSLTAGPTDTQYF	TGTGCCAGCAGCTTAACGGCGGGGCCCACAGATACGCAGTATTTT
16	.	TRBV5-4	.	TRBJ2-7	CASSLSGGASSYEQYF	TGTGCCAGCAGCTTGTCTGGCGGGGCTAGCTCCTACGAGCAGTACTTC
17	.	TRBV4-2	TRBD1	TRBJ1-4	CASSPEDRGGGNEKLFF	TGTGCCAGCAGCCCGGAGGACAGGGGCGGTGGTAATGAAAAACTGTTTTTT
14	.	TRBV4-3	.	TRBJ2-7	CASSQGTNSYEQYF	TGCGCCAGCAGCCAAGGGACAAACTCCTACGAGCAGTACTTC
18	few	TRBV28	TRBD2	TRBJ2-7	CASSPKVGLAAKNYEQYF	TGTGCCAGCAGCCCTAAAGTAGGACTAGCGGCCAAGAACTACGAGCAGTACTTC
15	.	TRBV5-4	.	TRBJ2-2	CASSLAEMNTGELFF	TGTGCCAGCAGCTTGGCAGAAATGAACACCGGGGAGCTGTTTTTT
11	few	TRBV7-9	.	TRBJ2-7	CASSSGQKHHF	TGTGCCAGCAGCTCCGGACAAAAGCATCACTTC
14	.	TRBV29-1	TRBD1	TRBJ2-2	CSVGTGLNTGELFF	TGCAGCGTCGGGACAGGGCTAAACACCGGGGAGCTGTTTTTT
17	.	TRBV7-2	.	TRBJ2-7	CASSSGQVWGATYEQYF	TGTGCCAGCAGCTCTGGGCAAGTATGGGGCGCGACCTACGAGCAGTACTTC
13	.	TRBV9	.	TRBJ2-2	CASSVETAGELFF	TGTGCCAGCAGCGTAGAGACAGCCGGGGAGCTGTTTTTT
17	.	TRBV9	TRBD1	TRBJ2-3	CASSVAGQGVPEDTQYF	TGTGCCAGCAGCGTAGCTGGACAGGGGGTTCCCGAGGATACGCAGTATTTT
13	.	TRBV7-9	.	TRBJ1-2	CASSLVTGYGYTF	TGTGCCAGCAGCTTAGTTACAGGGTATGGCTACACCTTC
16	.	TRBV2	.	TRBJ1-1	CASSGGGRWGNTEAFF	TGTGCCAGCAGTGGGGGGGGCCGTTGGGGGAACACTGAAGCTTTCTTT
16	.	TRBV21-1	.	TRBJ1-1	CASSRTTEPAYTEAFF	TGTGCCAGCAGCAGAACGACAGAACCAGCGTACACTGAAGCTTTCTTT
14	.	TRBV7-2	TRBD1	TRBJ2-5	CASSLRQGWETQYF	TGTGCCAGCAGCCTAAGACAGGGCTGGGAGACCCAGTACTTC
13	few	TRBV7-6	.	TRBJ2-7	CASSLDKTYEQYF	TGTGCCAGCAGCTTAGACAAAACCTACGAGCAGTACTTC
13	.	TRBV7-2	TRBD1	TRBJ1-5	CASSLDRGQPQHF	TGTGCCAGCAGCTTAGACAGGGGACAGCCCCAGCATTTT
14	.	TRBV7-2	TRBD2	TRBJ2-5	CASSSGLAGSAQYF	TGTGCCAGCAGCTCCGGACTAGCGGGGTCGGCCCAGTACTTC
15	few	TRBV15	TRBD2	TRBJ2-1	CATSRRGGSYNEQFF	TGTGCCACCAGCAGACGGGGGGGGTCCTACAATGAGCAGTTCTTC
15	.	TRBV25-1	TRBD2	TRBJ2-7	CASSSGRESSYEQYF	TGTGCCAGCAGTTCCGGGCGGGAGAGCTCCTACGAGCAGTACTTC
13	.	TRBV4-3	.	TRBJ2-7	CASSQAPTYEQYF	TGCGCCAGCAGCCAAGCCCCCACCTACGAGCAGTACTTC
11	.	TRBV2	TRBD1	TRBJ1-2	CARTGGFGYTF	TGTGCCAGGACAGGGGGCTTTGGCTACACCTTC
16	.	TRBV5-1	TRBD1	TRBJ2-2	CASSASGTGRTGELFF	TGCGCCAGCAGCGCCTCCGGGACAGGAAGAACCGGGGAGCTGTTTTTT
16	.	TRBV19	TRBD2	TRBJ2-3	CASSIVSRETSDTQYF	TGTGCCAGTAGTATAGTCTCGCGGGAGACCTCGGATACGCAGTATTTT
17	.	TRBV4-3	TRBD1	TRBJ1-4	CASSQGDRGPFGEKLFF	TGCGCCAGCAGCCAGGGTGACAGGGGCCCCTTCGGGGAAAAACTGTTTTTT
13	.	TRBV2	TRBD1	TRBJ1-1	CARSGQTNTEAFF	TGTGCCAGGTCGGGACAGACCAACACTGAAGCTTTCTTT
17	.	TRBV19	TRBD1	TRBJ1-1	CASSTRTGGTGYTEAFF	TGTGCCAGTAGTACCCGAACAGGGGGCACGGGGTACACTGAAGCTTTCTTT
12	.	TRBV15	.	TRBJ2-5	CATSRDLSPQYF	TGTGCCACCAGCAGAGATTTGAGCCCGCAGTACTTC
13	once	TRBV7-3	.	TRBJ2-3	CASTNSRTDTQYF	TGTGCCAGCACCAACTCTAGGACAGATACGCAGTATTTT
13	.	TRBV10-3	TRBD1	TRBJ1-1	CAIRDRGLTEAFF	TGTGCCATCAGGGACAGGGGGCTGACTGAAGCTTTCTTT
13	.	TRBV6-5	TRBD1	TRBJ1-2	CASRDRAARGYTF	TGTGCCAGTCGAGACAGGGCCGCGCGGGGCTACACCTTC
13	once	TRBV19	TRBD1	TRBJ2-7	CASSWTGGYEQYF	TGTGCCAGTAGTTGGACAGGGGGCTACGAGCAGTACTTC